This T cell receptor (beta chain) was captured in a study of Tregs in tolerant kidney transplant recipients. Study observations and caveats: Activated donor B cell expansion appeared to reveal the most relevant donor-specific TCRbeta repertoire.

A remark on this clone: Its target is unknown. The missing CDR3 end, 3 residues past where the read stops, is filled in from the germline J gene.

The V gene's germline CDR1 is MNHEY and CDR2 SVGEGT. The CDR3 extends over 15 amino acids. The junction had 3 bases not matched to a gene; V was cut back by 0 bases and J by 4 bases. Mixed chimerism was transient after nonmyeloablative marrow transplants from related graft donors. The table came from immunoSEQ multiplex PCR; TCRdb's copy has only in-frame clones and leaves some out. This table holds about 31,000 clones. J is TRBJ1-1 and V is TRBV6-2 or TRBV6-3; 9 bases align to TRBD1. This receptor was taken from a human patient who received a combined kidney and bone marrow transplant. Some of the T cells may derive from the graft donor. The source was CD4+ T cells from blood (PBMCs), collected 24 months after the transplant. The part of the CDR3 DNA that was read is TGTGCCAGCAGTTACTCCGGGACAGGGACCACTGAA. This encodes CASSYSGTGTTE. In full, the CDR3 is CASSYSGTGTTEAFF.